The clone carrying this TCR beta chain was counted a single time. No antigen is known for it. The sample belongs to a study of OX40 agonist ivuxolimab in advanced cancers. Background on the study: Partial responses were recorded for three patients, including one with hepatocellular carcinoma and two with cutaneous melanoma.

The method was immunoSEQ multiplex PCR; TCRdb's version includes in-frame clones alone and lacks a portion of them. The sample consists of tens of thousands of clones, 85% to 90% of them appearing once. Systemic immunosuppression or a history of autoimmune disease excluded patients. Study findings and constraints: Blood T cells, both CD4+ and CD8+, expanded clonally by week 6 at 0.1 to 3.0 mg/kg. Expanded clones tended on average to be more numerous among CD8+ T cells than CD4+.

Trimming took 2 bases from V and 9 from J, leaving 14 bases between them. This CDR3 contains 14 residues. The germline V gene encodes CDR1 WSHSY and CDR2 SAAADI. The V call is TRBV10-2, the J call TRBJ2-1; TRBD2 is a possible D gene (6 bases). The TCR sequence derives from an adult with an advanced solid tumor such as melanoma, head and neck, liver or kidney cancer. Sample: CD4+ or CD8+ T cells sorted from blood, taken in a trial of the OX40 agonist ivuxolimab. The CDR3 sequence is CASSEIRGAGEQFF. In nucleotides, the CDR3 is TGCGCCAGCAGTGAGATTCGCGGGGCGGGTGAGCAGTTCTTC.